The 3 T cell receptor beta chains presented below share a single source sample, sequenced in a study of blood T cell repertoires in COVID-19. The assay was immunoSEQ multiplex PCR, and TCRdb's table has in-frame clones only and misses some. The data show about 330,000 clones, with more than 85% seen just once and about 18% held by the top ten. The sequencing input was PBMCs or T cells enriched from blood (not recorded which). These receptors originate from a woman aged 30 to 39 who had recovered from COVID-19.

The chain employs TRBV6-2 or TRBV6-3 and TRBJ2-7; tentative D call: TRBD2 (5 bases). CDR3 length: 15 amino acids. The germline gives CDR1 MNHEY, CDR2 SVGEGT. V lost 0 bases to trimming and J lost 3 bases, with 12 bases between them. CDR3 sequence: CASSYSSAGGYEQYF. The CDR3 bases are TGTGCCAGCAGTTACTCGAGCGCTGGAGGCTACGAGCAGTACTTC.

The chain recombines TRBV29-1 with TRBJ2-1; 10 bases match TRBD2. Germline V gene sequence: CDR1 SQVTM, CDR2 ANQGSEA. There are 14 residues in the CDR3. V trimming: 7 bases; J trimming: 6 bases; junction bases outside the gene matches: 9. The chain's CDR3 is CSGARAGGVNEQFF. As DNA, the CDR3 is TGCAGCGGGGCCCGAGCGGGAGGGGTCAATGAGCAGTTCTTC.

This chain connects TRBV28 to TRBJ1-5, with D possibly TRBD1 on 6 matching bases. Trimming shortened V by 2 bases and J by 5 bases, and 13 bases separated the two germline ends. The germline V gene has CDR1 MDHEN and CDR2 SYDVKM. This CDR3 has 15 amino acids. The chain's CDR3 is CASSLGRGADQPQHF. The CDR3, as DNA: TGTGCCAGCAGTTTAGGCCGGGGGGCCGATCAGCCCCAGCATTTT. The full variable domain, its missing parts supplied by reference TRBV28 and TRBJ1-5, is DVKVTQSSRYLVKRTGEKVFLECVQDMDHENMFWYRQDPGLGLRLIYFSYDVKMKEKGDIPEGYSVSREKKERFSLILESASTNQTSMYLCASSLGRGADQPQHFGDGTRLSIL.